Listed here is a single T cell receptor (beta chain). The record originates from a study of blood T cell repertoires in COVID-19. Study-wide context: Spain, Italy and the United States supplied samples that represented acute and convalescent COVID-19. Nucleic acid was either cDNA or gDNA, and it came from T cells, B-cell-depleted T cells, or PBMCs.

Germline loops: CDR1 GTSNPN, CDR2 SVGIG (reference sequence). The CDR3 has 14 amino acids. Unmatched junction bases numbered 6, after V lost 5 bases and J lost 3 bases. Authors' processing steps: Reference gene primer amplification in the assay estimated nucleated cell counts. TCRdb keeps only in-frame clones here, not all; method: immunoSEQ multiplex PCR. The V and J calls and clone size were taken over from that table, and D and trimming were inferred from the DNA. This sample has tens of thousands of clones; approximately 90% occur once, and the top ten carry roughly 15%. V gene TRBV30 combines with J gene TRBJ2-7; 11 bases line up with TRBD2. The sequencing input was peripheral blood. This TCR came from an elderly man with acute or convalescent COVID-19. CDR3 nucleotides: TGTGCCTGGGCAAAACTAGCGGGGGTCTACGAGCAGTACTTC. Its protein is CAWAKLAGVYEQYF.